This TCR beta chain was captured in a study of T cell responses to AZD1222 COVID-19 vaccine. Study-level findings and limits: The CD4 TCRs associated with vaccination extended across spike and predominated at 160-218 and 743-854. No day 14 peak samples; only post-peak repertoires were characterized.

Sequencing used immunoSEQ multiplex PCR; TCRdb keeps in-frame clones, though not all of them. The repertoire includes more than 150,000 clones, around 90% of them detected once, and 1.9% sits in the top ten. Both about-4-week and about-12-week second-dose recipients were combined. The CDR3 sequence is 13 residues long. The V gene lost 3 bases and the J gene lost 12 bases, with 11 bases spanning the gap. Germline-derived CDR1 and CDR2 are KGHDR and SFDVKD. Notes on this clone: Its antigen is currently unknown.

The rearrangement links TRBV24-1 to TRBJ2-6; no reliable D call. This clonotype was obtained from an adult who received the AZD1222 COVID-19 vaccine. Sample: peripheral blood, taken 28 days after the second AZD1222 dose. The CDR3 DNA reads TGTGCCACCAGTGATATGGATTATAGCGTCCTGACTTTC. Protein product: CATSDMDYSVLTF.